This entry lists 17 T cell receptor beta chains sequenced from one sample in a study of blood T cell repertoires in COVID-19. The protocol was immunoSEQ multiplex PCR, while the TCRdb copy is restricted to in-frame clones and leaves out a portion. The sample lists a few hundred thousand clones; over 80% were seen once. Sequenced material: peripheral blood. Receptors were obtained from a woman between 50 and 59 years old with COVID-19, enrolled during active disease.

The chain links TRBV5-1 to TRBJ2-7; the D gene is possibly TRBD1 (6 bases). The V gene's germline CDR1 is SGHRS and CDR2 YFSETQ. The germline V and J ends were trimmed by 5 bases and 4 bases, with 19 bases remaining between them. The CDR3 runs to 15 residues. This CDR3 is CASRTTIQGSYEQYF. The CDR3 coding sequence is TGCGCCAGCAGAACGACAATACAGGGCTCATACGAGCAGTACTTC.

The chain recombines TRBV30 with TRBJ2-2; TRBD1 is a possible D gene (5 bases). CDR1 GTSNPN and CDR2 SVGIG come from the germline V gene (reference sequence). The CDR3 consists of 15 residues. Trimming left V 4 bases short and J 5 bases short, with 17 bases between. The CDR3 reads CAWTRNGAGTGELFF. The CDR3 nucleotides are TGTGCCTGGACCCGGAACGGCGCAGGGACCGGGGAGCTGTTTTTT.

This rearrangement joins TRBV18 to TRBJ1-4; no definite D call. Per germline, CDR1 KGHSH and CDR2 LQKENI. Trimming stripped 1 base from V and 8 bases from J, with 17 bases between. This CDR3 is 16 amino acids long. The CDR3 coding sequence is TGTGCCAGCTCACCACTCGTCCTAGAGGTTGGGGAAAAACTGTTTTTT. Its protein is CASSPLVLEVGEKLFF.

The chain recombines TRBV20-1 with TRBJ1-2; 7 nucleotides align to TRBD1. The CDR3 extends over 17 amino acids. Germline V gene sequence: CDR1 DFQATT, CDR2 SNEGSKA (reference sequence). The V segment lost 3 bases and the J segment 5 bases; nucleotides outside the gene matches: 18. The DNA for the CDR3 is TGCAGTGCTAGTCTCAGCCTCCTCGGGACAGCGAATTATGGCTACACCTTC. This sequence encodes CSASLSLLGTANYGYTF.

The V gene is TRBV30, the J gene TRBJ1-1; D is possibly TRBD1 (6 bases). Per the germline V gene, CDR1 is GTSNPN and CDR2 is SVGIG (reference sequence). Trimming stripped 5 bases from V and 0 bases from J, with 10 bases between. This CDR3 comprises 13 residues. The CDR3 sequence: CAWRTGMNTEAFF. In DNA, the CDR3 is TGTGCCTGGCGTACAGGGATGAACACTGAAGCTTTCTTT.

The rearrangement links TRBV30 to TRBJ2-2, with TRBD2 matching over 8 bases. The CDR3 length is 14 residues. J gave up 4 bases and V 0 bases, and 1 base lay outside the gene matches. Germline values: CDR1 GTSNPN, CDR2 SVGIG (reference sequence). CDR3: CAWSVLAGTGELFF. The CDR3 bases are TGTGCCTGGAGTGTTCTAGCGGGCACCGGGGAGCTGTTTTTT.

This chain connects TRBV27 to TRBJ2-7; no firm D call. Trimming took off 3 bases at V and 0 bases at J, with 9 bases between the two ends. The CDR3 is 14 residues long. Germline CDR1 reads MNHEY; CDR2 reads SMNVEV (reference sequence). DNA of the CDR3: TGTGCCAGCAGTTTGAACAGAAACTCCTACGAGCAGTACTTC. Encoded protein: CASSLNRNSYEQYF.

The chain couples TRBV7-3 to TRBJ1-2, with D tentatively TRBD1 (6 bases). The CDR3 loop spans 13 amino acids. V shed 5 bases and J shed 2 bases, with 9 bases lying between them. Germline loops: CDR1 SGHTA, CDR2 FQGTGA. For the CDR3, the DNA is TGTGCCAGCAGCATGGACAGAAACTATGGCTACACCTTC. It specifies CASSMDRNYGYTF. Combining the CDR3 with reference TRBV7-3 and TRBJ1-2 gives the whole variable domain GAGVSQTPSNKVTEKGKYVELRCDPISGHTALYWYRQSLGQGPEFLIYFQGTGAADDSGLPNDRFFAVRPEGSVSTLKIQRTERGDSAVYLCASSMDRNYGYTFGSGTRLTVV.

The genes are TRBV7-9 and TRBJ2-5, with TRBD1 matching over 7 bases. This CDR3 is built from 14 residues. Trimming cost V 0 bases and J 7 bases; bases outside gene matches: 5. Germline V gene lookup returns CDR1 SEHNR and CDR2 FQNEAQ (reference sequence). The CDR3 DNA reads as TGTGCCAGCAGCTTAGCGACAGGGATAGGGACCCAGTACTTC. Its translation is CASSLATGIGTQYF.

V is TRBV4-1 and J is TRBJ2-1, with 10 bases aligning to TRBD2. V gave up 3 bases and J gave up 7 bases; unmatched junction bases: 6. CDR3 size: 15 residues. Germline loops: CDR1 MGHRA, CDR2 YSYEKL. Here the CDR3 DNA reads TGCGCCAGCAGCCAGGGACTAGCGCCTGGGAATGAGCAGTTCTTC. Translating gives CASSQGLAPGNEQFF.

The CDR3 sequence: CASSQLGLAGDNEQFF. The CDR3 DNA reads as TGTGCCAGCAGCCAACTCGGACTAGCGGGGGACAATGAGCAGTTCTTC. V gene TRBV14 combines with J gene TRBJ2-1; TRBD2 matches 13 bases. Germline trimming cut 2 bases from V and 5 bases from J; bases unmatched to any gene: 3. This CDR3 has 16 amino acids. The germline gives CDR1 SGHDN, CDR2 FVKESK.

The V call is TRBV5-4, the J call TRBJ2-7; D unresolved. V lost 4 bases, J lost 4 bases, and 12 bases lay in between. The length of the CDR3 is 13 residues. Per germline, CDR1 SGHNT and CDR2 YYREEE (reference sequence). This CDR3 reads CASSVAPGYEQYF. The CDR3 bases are TGTGCCAGCAGCGTCGCTCCCGGGTACGAGCAGTACTTC.

The chain recombines TRBV11-3 with TRBJ2-7; D is possibly TRBD1 (5 bases). CDR1 and CDR2 (germline): SGHNT, YENEEA. Trimming took 1 base from V and 0 from J, leaving 10 bases between them. The CDR3 has 15 residues. CDR3 sequence (DNA): TGTGCCAGCAGCTTAGTCGCAGGGCTCTCCTACGAGCAGTACTTC. Amino acid sequence: CASSLVAGLSYEQYF.

This CDR3 is CASTVDRGAHEQYF. The CDR3 bases are TGTGCCAGCACCGTCGACAGGGGAGCCCACGAGCAGTACTTC. The V and J genes are TRBV28 and TRBJ2-7; TRBD1 matches 8 bases. This CDR3 spans 14 amino acids. The V and J ends lost 7 bases and 5 bases, in that order; junction bases with no gene match: 10. The germline CDR1 and CDR2 sequences are MDHEN and SYDVKM.

This rearrangement joins TRBV19 to TRBJ1-6, with a weak D call TRBD1 (6 bases). CDR3 length: 15 residues. The germline V and J ends were trimmed by 0 bases and 8 bases, with 11 bases remaining between them. The germline V gene encodes CDR1 LNHDA and CDR2 SQIVND (reference sequence). The chain's CDR3 is CASSIEGQGDSPLHF. For the CDR3, the DNA is TGTGCCAGTAGTATAGAGGGACAAGGGGATTCACCCCTCCACTTT.

V and J are TRBV5-1 and TRBJ2-3, with a possible D match to TRBD1 (6 bases). The CDR3 totals 15 residues. Between the trimmed V and J ends, which lost 7 bases and 3 bases, there was a span of 18 bases. From germline, CDR1 is SGHRS and CDR2 YFSETQ. The CDR3 DNA is TGCGCCAGCGGGTCTGGGGGCCTGGGAACAGATACGCAGTATTTT. This gives the protein CASGSGGLGTDTQYF.

The chain uses TRBV24-1 and TRBJ2-7; weak D call: TRBD2 (5 bases). V lost 3 bases to trimming and J lost 6 bases, with 11 bases between them. The CDR3 runs to 13 residues. Germline V CDR1 and CDR2: KGHDR, SFDVKD. The CDR3 bases are TGTGCCACCAGTGATAACGGGGTTTCCGAGCAGTACTTC. This gives the protein CATSDNGVSEQYF.